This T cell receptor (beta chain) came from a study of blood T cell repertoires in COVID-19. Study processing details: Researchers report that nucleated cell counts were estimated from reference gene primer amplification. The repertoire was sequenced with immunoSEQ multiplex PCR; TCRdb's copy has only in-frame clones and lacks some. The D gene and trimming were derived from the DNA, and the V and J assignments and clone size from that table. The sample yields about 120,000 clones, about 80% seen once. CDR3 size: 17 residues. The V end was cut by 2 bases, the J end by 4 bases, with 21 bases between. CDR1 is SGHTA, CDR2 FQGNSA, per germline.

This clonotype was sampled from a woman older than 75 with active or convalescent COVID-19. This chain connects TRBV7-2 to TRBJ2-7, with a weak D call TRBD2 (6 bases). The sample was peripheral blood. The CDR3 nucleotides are TGTGCCAGCAGCTTATCGGGAGCGCGAGCTCTTGGGTACGAGCAGTACTTC. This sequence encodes CASSLSGARALGYEQYF.